The clone carrying this T cell receptor beta chain was recorded a few times. Trimming at V came to 4 bases and at J to 4 bases, leaving 4 bases not matched to a gene. Germline-derived CDR1 and CDR2 are SGHNT and YENEEA. The CDR3 is 14 residues long. This specimen comes from a study of blood T cells in healthy people across ages. Study background: Template switching recovered approximately one barcoded beta molecule for every two T cells.

Donors were systemically healthy Caucasian individuals from Russia aged roughly 6 to 100 years. A J-beta primer mix and a sample-barcoded 5' primer were used in a second PCR of roughly 7 to 12 cycles. Each cDNA molecule received a tag from a template-switch adaptor that had 12 random nucleotides. One entry per CDR3 protein results from TCRdb running MiXCR on the 5' RACE reads. This sample has 650,000 to 1,000,000 distinct CDR3 sequences; about 46% occur once, and the top ten carry around a sixth. Input material: blood. The chain joins TRBV11-3 to TRBJ2-3; TRBD2 matches at 8 bases. The sequence was collected from an elderly man in good health. The CDR3 DNA reads as TGTGCCAGCAGCTCCGGACTAGCTTCAGATACGCAGTATTTT. Amino acids: CASSSGLASDTQYF.